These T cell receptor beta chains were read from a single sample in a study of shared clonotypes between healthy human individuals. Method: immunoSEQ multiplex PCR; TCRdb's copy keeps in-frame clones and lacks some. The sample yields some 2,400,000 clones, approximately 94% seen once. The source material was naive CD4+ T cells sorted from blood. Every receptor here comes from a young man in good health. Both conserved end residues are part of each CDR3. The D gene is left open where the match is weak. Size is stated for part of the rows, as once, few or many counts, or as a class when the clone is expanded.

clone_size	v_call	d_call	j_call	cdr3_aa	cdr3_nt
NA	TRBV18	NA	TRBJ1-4	CASSPRGGSNEKLFF	TGTGCCAGCTCACCACGCGGGGGCTCTAATGAAAAACTGTTTTTT
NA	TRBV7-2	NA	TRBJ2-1	CASSLAVLAPYNEQFF	TGTGCCAGCAGCTTAGCGGTCCTAGCGCCATACAATGAGCAGTTCTTC
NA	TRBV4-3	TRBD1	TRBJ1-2	CASSQDAGQGVRVYGYTF	TGCGCCAGCAGCCAAGATGCGGGACAGGGGGTCCGCGTTTATGGCTACACCTTC
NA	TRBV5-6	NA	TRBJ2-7	CASSLEGGPPYEQYF	TGTGCCAGCAGCCTCGAAGGGGGGCCTCCCTACGAGCAGTACTTC
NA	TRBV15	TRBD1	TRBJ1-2	CATSIDRAPGYTF	TGTGCCACCAGCATAGACAGGGCGCCCGGCTACACCTTC
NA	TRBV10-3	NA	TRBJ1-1	CAISESGAPVTAFF	TGTGCCATCAGTGAGTCGGGGGCTCCGGTCACAGCTTTCTTT
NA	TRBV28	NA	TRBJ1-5	CASSLVTQPQHF	TGTGCCAGCAGTTTGGTCACTCAGCCCCAGCATTTT
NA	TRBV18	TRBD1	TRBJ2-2	CASSPRQGGTGELFF	TGTGCCAGCTCACCAAGACAGGGTGGCACCGGGGAGCTGTTTTTT
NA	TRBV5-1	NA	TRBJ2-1	CASSSEGIGGNNEQFF	TGCGCCAGCAGCTCCGAGGGAATTGGGGGAAACAATGAGCAGTTCTTC
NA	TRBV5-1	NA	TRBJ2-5	CASSGGPGETQYF	TGCGCCAGCAGTGGAGGGCCGGGAGAGACCCAGTACTTC
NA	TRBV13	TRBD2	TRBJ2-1	CASSSQGSGHNEQFF	TGTGCCAGCAGCTCCCAGGGTAGCGGGCACAATGAGCAGTTCTTC
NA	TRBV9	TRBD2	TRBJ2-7	CASSVAGKRESEQYF	TGTGCCAGCAGCGTAGCCGGCAAGCGGGAATCTGAGCAGTACTTC
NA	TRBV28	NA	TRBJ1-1	CACDGGKGTEAFF	TGTGCCTGCGACGGGGGGAAGGGCACTGAAGCTTTCTTT
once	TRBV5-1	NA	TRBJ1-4	CASSLSWGEKLFF	TGCGCCAGCAGCTTGTCGTGGGGTGAAAAACTGTTTTTT
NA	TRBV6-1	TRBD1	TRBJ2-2	CASSFDGTGYGELFF	TGTGCCAGCAGTTTCGACGGGACAGGGTACGGGGAGCTGTTTTTT
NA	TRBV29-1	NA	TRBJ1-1	CSGGETEAFF	TGCAGCGGGGGGGAGACTGAAGCTTTCTTT
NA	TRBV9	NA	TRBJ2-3	CASSVGGADTQYF	TGTGCCAGCAGCGTAGGCGGGGCAGATACGCAGTATTTT
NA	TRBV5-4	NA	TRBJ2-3	CASSLGSPSGAGRDTQYF	TGTGCCAGCAGCTTGGGGTCCCCGTCGGGGGCCGGTAGAGATACGCAGTATTTT
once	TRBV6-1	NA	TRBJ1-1	CASIGQLDTEAFF	TGTGCCAGCATCGGACAGTTGGACACTGAAGCTTTCTTT
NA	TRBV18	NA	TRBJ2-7	CASSPPARGGDEQYF	TGTGCCAGCTCACCACCGGCCAGGGGGGGGGACGAGCAGTACTTC
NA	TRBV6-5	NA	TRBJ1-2	CASRSPGFGYTF	TGTGCCAGCAGATCGCCGGGGTTTGGCTACACCTTC
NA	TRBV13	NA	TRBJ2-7	CASSFKERLYEQYF	TGTGCCAGCAGCTTTAAAGAGCGGCTCTACGAGCAGTACTTC
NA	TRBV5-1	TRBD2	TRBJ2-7	CASSSTLAGVGEQYF	TGCGCCAGCAGCTCGACACTAGCGGGAGTCGGTGAGCAGTACTTC
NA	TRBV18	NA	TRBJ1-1	CASSPPSTGTNTEAFF	TGTGCCAGCTCACCACCGTCGACGGGGACGAACACTGAAGCTTTCTTT
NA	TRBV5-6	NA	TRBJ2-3	CASSTTGSTDTQYF	TGTGCCAGCAGCACGACAGGTAGCACAGATACGCAGTATTTT
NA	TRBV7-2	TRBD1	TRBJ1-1	CASSFGQGINTEAFF	TGTGCCAGCAGCTTCGGACAGGGAATTAACACTGAAGCTTTCTTT
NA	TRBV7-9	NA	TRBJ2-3	CASRIGGTDTQYF	TGTGCCAGCAGAATAGGGGGCACAGATACGCAGTATTTT
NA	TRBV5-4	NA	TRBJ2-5	CASSSTGGGETQYF	TGTGCCAGCAGCTCGACGGGGGGCGGAGAGACCCAGTACTTC
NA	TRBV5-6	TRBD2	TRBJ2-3	CASSPGLAGGPGTDTQYF	TGTGCCAGCAGCCCGGGACTAGCGGGAGGGCCAGGCACAGATACGCAGTATTTT
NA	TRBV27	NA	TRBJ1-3	CASSLTPGNTIYF	TGTGCCAGCAGTTTAACTCCTGGAAACACCATATATTTT
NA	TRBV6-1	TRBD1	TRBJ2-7	CASKGTGTVSYEQYF	TGTGCCAGCAAGGGTACCGGGACAGTGTCCTACGAGCAGTACTTC
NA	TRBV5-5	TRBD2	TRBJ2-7	CASSQFRSGSTYEQYF	TGTGCCAGCAGCCAATTCCGCAGCGGGAGTACCTACGAGCAGTACTTC
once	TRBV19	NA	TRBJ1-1	CASSWSGAGTEAFF	TGTGCCAGCTCCTGGTCCGGTGCGGGGACTGAAGCTTTCTTT
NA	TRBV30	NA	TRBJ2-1	CAWSIASLGFGEQFF	TGTGCCTGGAGTATAGCATCTCTGGGTTTTGGTGAGCAGTTCTTC
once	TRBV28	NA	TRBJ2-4	CASSLLQGGNIQYF	TGTGCCAGCAGTTTGTTACAGGGAGGAAACATTCAGTACTTC
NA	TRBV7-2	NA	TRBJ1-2	CASSLGAGGGGYTF	TGTGCCAGCAGCTTAGGGGCTGGCGGGGGGGGCTACACCTTC
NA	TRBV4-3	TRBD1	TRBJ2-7	CASSQGQGSYEQYF	TGCGCCAGCAGCCAGGGACAGGGATCCTACGAGCAGTACTTC
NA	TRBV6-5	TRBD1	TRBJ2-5	CASSYSRDREETQYF	TGTGCCAGCAGTTACTCTCGGGACAGGGAAGAGACCCAGTACTTC
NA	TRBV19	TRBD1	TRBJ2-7	CASSPLDRAYEQYF	TGTGCCAGTAGTCCCCTCGACAGGGCATACGAGCAGTACTTC
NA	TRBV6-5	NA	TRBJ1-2	CASSLWGQGGYTF	TGTGCCAGCAGCCTCTGGGGGCAGGGTGGCTACACCTTC
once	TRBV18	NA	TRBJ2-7	CASSPDRLEPAEQYF	TGTGCCAGCTCCCCCGACCGACTAGAGCCGGCCGAGCAGTACTTC
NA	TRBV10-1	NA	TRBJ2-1	CASGRGNEQFF	TGCGCCAGCGGGAGAGGGAATGAGCAGTTCTTC
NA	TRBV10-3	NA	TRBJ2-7	CAISDLNGGEQYF	TGTGCCATCAGTGATCTTAACGGGGGCGAGCAGTACTTC
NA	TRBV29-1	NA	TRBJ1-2	CSVEAGSYGYTF	TGCAGCGTTGAAGCAGGGTCCTATGGCTACACCTTC